This T cell receptor beta chain was found in a study of control samples from healthy donors and cancer patients. CDR3 size: 14 residues. The V end was cut by 3 bases, the J end by 5 bases, with 12 bases between. Germline CDR1 and CDR2: SGHRS and YFSETQ. Generated by immunoSEQ multiplex PCR, the TCRdb table keeps only in-frame clones and is missing some. The sample includes around 120,000 clones, more than 80% of them seen just once. The chain links TRBV5-1 to TRBJ1-5; D possibly corresponds to TRBD1 (5 bases). The source of this sequence is a woman in her forties or fifties with colorectal cancer. Sequencing was done on a sample of PBMCs. The CDR3 nucleotides are TGCGCCAGCAGCTGGCAGGGAGGGGATCAGCCCCAGCATTTT. This codes for CASSWQGGDQPQHF.